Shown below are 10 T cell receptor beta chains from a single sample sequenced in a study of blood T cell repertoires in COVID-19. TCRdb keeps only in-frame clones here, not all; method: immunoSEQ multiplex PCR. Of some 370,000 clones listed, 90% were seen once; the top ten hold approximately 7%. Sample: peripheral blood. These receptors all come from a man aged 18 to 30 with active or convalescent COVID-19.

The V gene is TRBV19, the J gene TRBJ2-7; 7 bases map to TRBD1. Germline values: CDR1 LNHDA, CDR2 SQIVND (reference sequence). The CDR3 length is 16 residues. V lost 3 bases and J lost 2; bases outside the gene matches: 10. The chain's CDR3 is CASSINGQEFTYEQYF. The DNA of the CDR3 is TGTGCCAGTAGTATCAATGGACAGGAGTTCACCTACGAGCAGTACTTC.

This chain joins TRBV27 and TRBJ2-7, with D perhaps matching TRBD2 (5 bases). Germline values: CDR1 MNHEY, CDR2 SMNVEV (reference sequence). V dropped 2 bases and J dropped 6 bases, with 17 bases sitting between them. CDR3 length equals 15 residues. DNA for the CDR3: TGTGCCAGCAGTTTAGGGTCTAGCATCTTCGCCGAGCAGTACTTC. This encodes CASSLGSSIFAEQYF.

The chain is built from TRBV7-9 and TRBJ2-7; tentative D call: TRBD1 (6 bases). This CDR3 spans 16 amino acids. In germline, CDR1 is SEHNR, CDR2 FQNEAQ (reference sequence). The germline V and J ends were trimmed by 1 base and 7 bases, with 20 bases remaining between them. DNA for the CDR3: TGTGCCAGCAGCTTAGGGAGATCAGACAGGTTGGGGGAGCAGTACTTC. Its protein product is CASSLGRSDRLGEQYF.

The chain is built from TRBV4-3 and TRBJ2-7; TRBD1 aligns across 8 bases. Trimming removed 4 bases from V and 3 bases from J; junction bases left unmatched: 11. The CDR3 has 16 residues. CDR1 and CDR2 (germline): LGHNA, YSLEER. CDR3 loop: CASSPSQGAPYYEQYF. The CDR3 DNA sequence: TGCGCCAGCAGCCCTTCGCAGGGGGCGCCTTACTACGAGCAGTACTTC.

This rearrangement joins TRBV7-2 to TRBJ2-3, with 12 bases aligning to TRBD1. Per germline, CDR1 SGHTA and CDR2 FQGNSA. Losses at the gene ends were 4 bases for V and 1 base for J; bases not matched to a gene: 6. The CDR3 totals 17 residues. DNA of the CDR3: TGTGCCAGCAGCTCACTGGGACAGGGGGCTCGCACAGATACGCAGTATTTT. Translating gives CASSSLGQGARTDTQYF.

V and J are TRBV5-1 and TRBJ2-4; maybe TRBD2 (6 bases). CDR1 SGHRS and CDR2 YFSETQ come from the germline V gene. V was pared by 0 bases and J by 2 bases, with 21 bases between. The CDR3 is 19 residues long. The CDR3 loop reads CASSLGTGESEDTKNIQYF. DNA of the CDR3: TGCGCCAGCAGCTTGGGTACGGGAGAGTCTGAGGATACCAAAAACATTCAGTACTTC.

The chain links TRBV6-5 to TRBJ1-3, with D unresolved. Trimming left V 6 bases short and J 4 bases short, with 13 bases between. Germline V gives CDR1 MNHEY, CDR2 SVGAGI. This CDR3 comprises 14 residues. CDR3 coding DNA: TGTGCCAGCAGCCTTGACATGGCCGGAAACACCATATATTTT. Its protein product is CASSLDMAGNTIYF.

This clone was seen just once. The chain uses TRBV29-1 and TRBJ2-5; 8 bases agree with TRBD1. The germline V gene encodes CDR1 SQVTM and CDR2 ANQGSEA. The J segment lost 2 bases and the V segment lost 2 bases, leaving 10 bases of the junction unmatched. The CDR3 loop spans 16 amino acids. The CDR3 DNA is TGCAGCGTTGAAAAGCTAGGACAGGGTTATCAAGAGACCCAGTACTTC. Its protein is CSVEKLGQGYQETQYF.

The CDR3 DNA is TGTGCCAGCAGTAGGGGGATTAAAAGTTACGAGCAGTACTTC. This sequence encodes CASSRGIKSYEQYF. This chain uses TRBV6-5 with TRBJ2-7; tentative D call: TRBD1 (6 bases). This CDR3 is 14 amino acids long. Trimming stripped 5 bases from V and 4 bases from J, with 15 bases between. Germline lookup yields CDR1 MNHEY and CDR2 SVGAGI.

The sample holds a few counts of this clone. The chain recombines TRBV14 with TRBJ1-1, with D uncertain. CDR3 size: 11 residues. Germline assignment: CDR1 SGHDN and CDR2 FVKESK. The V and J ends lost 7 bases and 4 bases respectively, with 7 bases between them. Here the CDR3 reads CASKSVTEAFF. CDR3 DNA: TGTGCCAGCAAATCCGTCACTGAAGCTTTCTTT.